One sample yielded the 27 T cell receptor beta chains listed below, sequenced in a study of CD8 T cells in Susac syndrome. When the RNA was reverse transcribed, random hexamers were used with an input of about 0.45 to 1 ug. Using its own MiXCR run on the immunoSEQ multiplex PCR reads, TCRdb lists one record per CDR3 protein. This table holds some 170,000 distinct CDR3 sequences, just over 90% found once. Sequenced: CD4+ T cells from PBMCs. These TCRs come from a human donor in good health.

The chain is built from TRBV2 and TRBJ2-7, with D perhaps matching TRBD2 (6 bases). The germline CDR1 and CDR2 sequences are SNHLY and FYNNEI. V dropped 2 bases and J dropped 4 bases, with 12 bases sitting between them. The CDR3 runs 14 residues. CDR3 in amino acids: CASSERRVSYEQYF. The CDR3 bases are TGTGCCAGCAGTGAAAGGAGGGTGAGTTACGAGCAGTACTTC.

This sequence joins TRBV12-3 or TRBV12-4 and TRBJ1-5; 7 positions match TRBD1. Unmatched junction bases numbered 3, after V lost 5 bases and J lost 5 bases. The CDR3 is made up of 13 amino acids. CDR3 region: CASSPQGYQPQHF. The CDR3 nucleotides are TGTGCCAGCAGTCCACAGGGGTATCAGCCCCAGCATTTT.

The chain is built from TRBV7-6 and TRBJ2-3, with a weak D call TRBD1 (6 bases). Per germline, CDR1 SGHVS and CDR2 FNYEAQ. V lost 3 bases, J lost 3 bases, and 10 bases lay in between. This CDR3 contains 14 residues. CDR3 bases: TGTGCCAGCAGCTTCGGGACAAATACAGATACGCAGTATTTT. Amino acids: CASSFGTNTDTQYF.

The chain employs TRBV2 and TRBJ1-3; TRBD1 matches at 9 bases. Germline loops: CDR1 SNHLY, CDR2 FYNNEI. V shed 5 bases, J shed 3 bases, and the junction held 8 bases outside the gene matches. The CDR3 runs to 16 residues. The CDR3 DNA reads as TGTGCCAGCAGTCCCCAAGGGACAGGGAATGGAAACACCATATATTTT. As protein: CASSPQGTGNGNTIYF. Combining the CDR3 with reference TRBV2 and TRBJ1-3 gives the whole variable domain EPEVTQTPSHQVTQMGQEVILRCVPISNHLYFYWYRQILGQKVEFLVSFYNNEISEKSEIFDDQFSVERPDGSNFTLKIRSTKLEDSAMYFCASSPQGTGNGNTIYFGEGSWLTVV.

The chain combines TRBV3-1 with TRBJ2-3, with 7 bases aligning to TRBD2. Germline V gives CDR1 LGHDT, CDR2 YNNKEL (reference sequence). The CDR3 loop spans 16 amino acids. V was clipped by 1 base and J by 2 bases; unmatched bases: 6. Written as DNA, the CDR3 is TGTGCCAGCAGCCAAGGGGCTAGCGGCTTCACAGATACGCAGTATTTT. Translating it yields CASSQGASGFTDTQYF.

CDR3 bases: TGTGCCAGCAGTCACGGAGGGATCAGGGTTTGGGACTATGGCTACACCTTC. Translation gives CASSHGGIRVWDYGYTF. V gene TRBV6-5 combines with J gene TRBJ1-2; a possible D gene is TRBD1 (5 bases). CDR3 size: 17 residues. Deletions cut 5 bases from V and 3 bases from J, with 22 bases between. The germline gives CDR1 MNHEY, CDR2 SVGAGI.

The V gene is TRBV4-1, the J gene TRBJ2-7, with TRBD1 as a possible D gene (6 bases). The germline V gene has CDR1 MGHRA and CDR2 YSYEKL. The V and J ends lost 4 bases and 4 bases respectively, with 17 bases between them. The CDR3 has 15 residues. CDR3 coding DNA: TGCGCCAGCAGCCTAGAGGAAGGGGGTCCGTACGAGCAGTACTTC. Translating gives CASSLEEGGPYEQYF.

The chain employs TRBV9 and TRBJ2-3; 13 positions agree with TRBD2. The V gene end was trimmed by 2 bases and the J gene end by 0 bases; junction bases not matched to a gene: 3. Germline CDR1 and CDR2: SGDLS and YYNGEE. The CDR3 spans 17 residues. The DNA of the CDR3 is TGTGCCAGCAGCGTTACTAGCGGGGGGGCGAGCACAGATACGCAGTATTTT. It specifies CASSVTSGGASTDTQYF.

J is TRBJ2-5 and V is TRBV7-9; 9 positions agree with TRBD1. CDR3 length equals 15 residues. Germline trimming cut 7 bases from V and 5 bases from J; bases unmatched to any gene: 11. The germline CDR1 and CDR2 sequences are SEHNR and FQNEAQ (reference sequence). The DNA for the CDR3 is TGTGCCAGCACCCCAACAACAGGGGGCGGTGAGACCCAGTACTTC. This translates into CASTPTTGGGETQYF.

V is TRBV6-6 and J is TRBJ1-2; maybe TRBD1 (6 bases). This CDR3 contains 12 residues. Germline CDR1 is MNHNY and CDR2 is SVGAGI (reference sequence). V gave up 6 bases and J gave up 6 bases, with 11 bases separating them. The CDR3 DNA reads TGTGCCAGCAGGACCTACAGGGATGGCTACACCTTC. Protein sequence: CASRTYRDGYTF.

V and J are TRBV19 and TRBJ1-1; D perhaps matches TRBD1 (6 bases). Per the germline V gene, CDR1 is LNHDA and CDR2 is SQIVND (reference sequence). The V end was cut by 10 bases, the J end by 2 bases, with 14 bases between. The length of the CDR3 is 13 residues. CDR3 DNA: TGTGCCACGTTCTGGGACATAAACACTGAAGCTTTCTTT. Its translation is CATFWDINTEAFF.

V gene TRBV11-1 combines with J gene TRBJ2-7, with D perhaps TRBD2 (5 bases). Looked up from germline, CDR1 is SGHAT and CDR2 is FQDESV (reference sequence). This CDR3 has 14 amino acids. The V gene lost 3 bases and the J gene lost 4 bases, with 13 bases spanning the gap. The CDR3 DNA follows: TGTGCCAGCAGCTTCCTCGGGAAATGGTACGAGCAGTACTTC. Residues: CASSFLGKWYEQYF.

The CDR3 bases are TGTGCCATCAGTGAGGGGACAGTATATAATTCACCCCTCCACTTT. Protein product: CAISEGTVYNSPLHF. J is TRBJ1-6 and V is TRBV10-3, with TRBD1 matching 7 bases. The CDR3 length is 15 residues. J was trimmed by 4 bases and V by 2 bases; bases with no gene match: 2. The V gene's germline CDR1 is ENHRY and CDR2 SYGVKD.

The gene calls are TRBV7-8 and TRBJ1-2; 7 nucleotides line up with TRBD1. The CDR3 consists of 15 residues. Per the germline V gene, CDR1 is SGHVS and CDR2 is FQNEAQ. Losses at the gene ends were 5 bases for V and 4 bases for J; bases not matched to a gene: 10. For the CDR3, the DNA is TGTGCCAGCAGCCACGACAGGGCGGCGGTCTATGGCTACACCTTC. Translation: CASSHDRAAVYGYTF.

The chain carries TRBV19 and TRBJ2-1, with 7 bases that match TRBD2. Unmatched junction bases numbered 3, after V lost 1 base and J lost 0 bases. The CDR3 length is 16 residues. Germline V gene data show CDR1 as LNHDA and CDR2 as SQIVND (reference sequence). DNA of the CDR3: TGTGCCAGTAGTATAGGCGGGGGACCCTCCTACAATGAGCAGTTCTTC. Encoded protein: CASSIGGGPSYNEQFF.

The rearrangement uses TRBV10-3 and TRBJ2-7; the match to TRBD1 covers 9 bases. The germline V gene encodes CDR1 ENHRY and CDR2 SYGVKD. This CDR3 has 15 residues. After removal of 3 bases from V and 6 bases from J, the junction contained 9 bases not matched to a gene. The CDR3 sequence: CAISDTGTGFFEQYF. The CDR3 DNA reads TGTGCCATCAGTGATACCGGGACAGGGTTCTTCGAGCAGTACTTC.

This clonotype was seen a single time. The genes are TRBV5-1 and TRBJ1-5; weak D call: TRBD1 (5 bases). The V end lost 0 bases, the J end lost 6 bases, and 10 bases lay between the germline ends. The V gene's germline CDR1 is SGHRS and CDR2 YFSETQ. The CDR3 has 14 amino acids. The CDR3 DNA sequence: TGCGCCAGCAGCTTGGTAGGGGATGGTCAGCCCCAGCATTTT. Encoded protein: CASSLVGDGQPQHF.

The J gene is TRBJ1-1, the V gene TRBV6-1, with 7 bases fitting TRBD1. Trimming took 6 bases from V and 0 from J; bases not matched to a gene: 7. The CDR3 loop spans 15 amino acids. Germline CDR1 and CDR2: MNHNS and SASEGT. This CDR3 reads CASRVDRVMNTEAFF. The CDR3 nucleotides are TGTGCCAGCAGGGTTGACAGGGTGATGAACACTGAAGCTTTCTTT.

The CDR3 here is CATSAADGANVLTF. The CDR3 DNA reads as TGTGCCACCAGCGCGGCCGACGGGGCCAACGTCCTGACTTTC. The chain is built from TRBV15 and TRBJ2-6, with D unclear. The V gene's germline CDR1 is LNHNV and CDR2 YYDKDF (reference sequence). The CDR3 spans 14 residues. Trimming stripped 5 bases from V and 4 bases from J, with 9 bases between.

V and J are TRBV5-1 and TRBJ1-2; a weak D match, TRBD1 (5 bases). With 0 bases removed from V and 2 bases from J, the gap between germline ends came to 17 bases. There are 17 residues in the CDR3. CDR1 is SGHRS, CDR2 YFSETQ, per germline. CDR3 sequence (DNA): TGCGCCAGCAGCTTGGTGGCCAGGGTGAAGCCAAACTATGGCTACACCTTC. It yields the protein CASSLVARVKPNYGYTF.

The rearrangement joins TRBV29-1 to TRBJ2-5; tentative D call: TRBD2 (5 bases). The germline V gene encodes CDR1 SQVTM and CDR2 ANQGSEA. The CDR3 covers 13 residues. Trimming took off 1 base at V and 5 bases at J, with 11 bases between the two ends. The CDR3, as DNA: TGCAGCGTTGAAGCGGGAAGACGCGAGACCCAGTACTTC. It encodes CSVEAGRRETQYF.

The chain uses TRBV3-1 and TRBJ2-3, with TRBD2 as a possible D gene (7 bases). V lost 1 base, J lost 3 bases, and 14 bases lay in between. CDR1 and CDR2 from the germline V gene are LGHDT and YNNKEL (reference sequence). The length of the CDR3 is 16 residues. CDR3 region: CASSQGGGVWTDTQYF. The CDR3, as DNA: TGTGCCAGCAGCCAAGGGGGGGGCGTCTGGACAGATACGCAGTATTTT.

V is TRBV5-6 and J is TRBJ2-5, with D possibly TRBD1 on 7 matching bases. Germline CDR1 reads SGHDT; CDR2 reads YYEEEE. Deletions cut 4 bases from V and 6 bases from J, with 10 bases between. The CDR3 extends over 12 amino acids. The CDR3 reads CASSPGGKTQYF. In nucleotides, the CDR3 is TGTGCCAGCAGCCCAGGGGGGAAGACCCAGTACTTC.

The chain uses TRBV20-1 and TRBJ1-1; 10 positions match TRBD1. The CDR3 covers 13 residues. Trimming at V came to 3 bases and at J to 4 bases, leaving 2 bases not matched to a gene. Germline V gene sequence: CDR1 DFQATT, CDR2 SNEGSKA (reference sequence). The chain's CDR3 is CSASRTGGTEAFF. In nucleotides, the CDR3 is TGCAGTGCTAGCCGGACAGGGGGCACTGAAGCTTTCTTT.

This clonotype was seen once. The V and J genes are TRBV3-1 and TRBJ1-4, with D hard to call. Trimming cost V 4 bases and J 8 bases, with 17 bases left between them. The CDR3 contains 15 residues. CDR1 is LGHDT, CDR2 YNNKEL, per germline (reference sequence). The CDR3 loop is CASSRRGLEEEKLFF. The CDR3 DNA sequence: TGTGCCAGCAGCCGCCGAGGGTTGGAAGAAGAAAAACTGTTTTTT.

The V and J genes are TRBV15 and TRBJ1-1; 7 bases are a match to TRBD1. CDR1 is LNHNV and CDR2 is YYDKDF in the germline V gene (reference sequence). The CDR3 has 16 residues. The J segment lost 1 base and the V segment lost 0 bases, leaving 5 bases of the junction unmatched. CDR3 nucleotides: TGTGCCACCAGCAGAGATCGAGGGGGCGGGAACACTGAAGCTTTCTTT. Protein: CATSRDRGGGNTEAFF.

The gene calls are TRBV20-1 and TRBJ1-1; no clear D. The CDR3 covers 11 residues. Germline V gene lookup returns CDR1 DFQATT and CDR2 SNEGSKA (reference sequence). V lost 6 bases to trimming and J lost 3 bases, with 8 bases between them. Here the CDR3 reads CSAMPDTEAFF. CDR3 DNA sequence: TGCAGTGCCATGCCGGACACTGAAGCTTTCTTT.